This passage covers 20 T cell receptor beta chains from one sample sequenced in a study of OX40 agonist ivuxolimab in advanced cancers. TCRdb keeps only in-frame clones here, not all; method: immunoSEQ multiplex PCR. The data show 65,000 to 85,000 clones, with roughly 90% seen just once and around 7.3% held by the top ten. This specimen consisted of CD4+ or CD8+ T cells sorted from blood, obtained in a trial of the OX40 agonist ivuxolimab. These receptor sequences come from an adult with an advanced solid tumor such as melanoma, head and neck, liver or kidney cancer.

CDR3 loop: CASSLVRQGGTEAFF. The CDR3 DNA is TGTGCCAGCAGCTTAGTAAGACAGGGGGGCACTGAAGCTTTCTTT. The chain couples TRBV7-6 to TRBJ1-1, with TRBD1 matching over 9 bases. CDR1 is SGHVS and CDR2 is FNYEAQ in the germline V gene. This CDR3 region has 15 residues. With 1 base clipped from V and 4 bases from J, the junction kept 4 bases outside the gene matches. Complete variable domain (other parts from reference TRBV7-6 and TRBJ1-1): GAGVSQSPRYKVTKRGQDVALRCDPISGHVSLYWYRQALGQGPEFLTYFNYEAQQDKSGLPNDRFSAERPEGSISTLTIQRTEQRDSAMYRCASSLVRQGGTEAFFGQGTRLTVV.

Worth noting for this clone: This may be a read error: a much more frequent sequence differs by one nucleotide. V and J are TRBV6-1 and TRBJ2-6; D gene unclear. The CDR3 is 14 residues long. From germline, CDR1 is MNHNS and CDR2 SASEGT. V was clipped by 1 base and J by 2 bases, with 3 bases between them. The CDR3 region is CASSEGAGANVLTF. The CDR3 coding sequence is TGTGCCAGCAGTGAAGGGGCTGGGGCCAACGTCCTGACTTTC.

The chain recombines TRBV19 with TRBJ1-6, with D possibly being TRBD1 (6 bases). CDR3 length equals 14 residues. Trimming removed 2 bases from V and 9 bases from J, with 11 bases in between. Per germline, CDR1 LNHDA and CDR2 SQIVND (reference sequence). CDR3 sequence reads: CASSIQGSSSPLHF. In DNA, the CDR3 is TGTGCCAGTAGTATACAGGGGTCTAGTTCACCCCTCCACTTT.

The rearrangement links TRBV7-9 to TRBJ1-5; D unclear. Per the germline V gene, CDR1 is SEHNR and CDR2 is FQNEAQ (reference sequence). The CDR3 spans 12 residues. V dropped 4 bases and J dropped 1 base, with 2 bases sitting between them. The DNA of the CDR3 is TGTGCCAGCAGCTACAGCAATCAGCCCCAGCATTTT. Protein: CASSYSNQPQHF.

The CDR3 bases are TGTGCCAGCAGCGCGGGCAGCGGGGGAGACAGCTATGGCTACACCTTC. This codes for CASSAGSGGDSYGYTF. The chain employs TRBV7-9 and TRBJ1-2; D perhaps matches TRBD1 (5 bases). Trimming removed 5 bases at V and 4 bases at J, with 20 bases between. Germline V gene data show CDR1 as SEHNR and CDR2 as FQNEAQ (reference sequence). The CDR3 spans 16 residues.

This rearrangement joins TRBV9 to TRBJ1-1; the D is unclear. The V and J ends lost 0 bases and 0 bases respectively, with 9 bases between them. Germline CDR1 is SGDLS and CDR2 is YYNGEE. This CDR3 has 15 residues. CDR3 nucleotide sequence: TGTGCCAGCAGCGTAGCGGGAGCCATGAACACTGAAGCTTTCTTT. Residues: CASSVAGAMNTEAFF.

The rearrangement links TRBV19 to TRBJ2-3; possibly TRBD1 or TRBD2 for D (5 bases each). The V gene's germline CDR1 is LNHDA and CDR2 SQIVND (reference sequence). Trimming cost V 10 bases and J 0 bases, with 20 bases left between them. The CDR3 spans 16 residues. CDR3: CATKPQGLASTDTQYF. DNA of the CDR3: TGTGCCACCAAACCTCAGGGTCTAGCTAGCACAGATACGCAGTATTTT.

The chain uses TRBV5-1 and TRBJ2-7; D remains unclear. The germline CDR1 and CDR2 sequences are SGHRS and YFSETQ. Trimming removed 2 bases from V and 3 bases from J, with 9 bases in between. The CDR3 is 13 amino acids. CDR3 residues: CASSFNTDYEQYF. The CDR3 region has the DNA TGCGCCAGCAGCTTCAATACGGACTACGAGCAGTACTTC.

V is TRBV5-8 and J is TRBJ1-5, with D unclear. In germline, CDR1 is SGHTS, CDR2 YDEGEE. The CDR3 has 11 residues. Trimming shortened V by 7 bases and J by 6 bases, and 8 bases separated the two germline ends. The CDR3 coding sequence is TGTGCCAGCTCTCGGGGTCAGCCCCAGCATTTT. Its protein product is CASSRGQPQHF. The variable domain in full, completed from reference TRBV5-8 and TRBJ1-5, reads EAGVTQSPTHLIKTRGQQATLRCSPISGHTSVYWYQQALGLGLQFLLWYDEGEERNRGNFPPRFSGRQFPNYSSELNVNALELEDSALYLCASSRGQPQHFGDGTRLSIL.

This sequence joins TRBV5-4 and TRBJ2-7; possibly TRBD2 for D (6 bases). This CDR3 comprises 16 residues. V was clipped by 4 bases and J by 4 bases, with 21 bases between them. Germline CDR1 is SGHNT and CDR2 is YYREEE (reference sequence). The CDR3 spells CASSGGDRGNFYEQYF. The CDR3 DNA reads TGTGCCAGCAGCGGCGGGGACCGAGGGAACTTTTACGAGCAGTACTTC.

The chain is built from TRBV2 and TRBJ2-5; weak D call: TRBD2 (6 bases). Trimming removed 6 bases from V and 5 bases from J, with 19 bases in between. Germline values: CDR1 SNHLY, CDR2 FYNNEI. The CDR3 is 15 amino acids. This CDR3 is CASSESTSSLETQYF. In DNA, the CDR3 is TGTGCCAGCAGCGAGTCGACTAGTTCTCTGGAGACCCAGTACTTC.

This clone was seen only once. The rearrangement links TRBV4-1 to TRBJ1-2, with unresolved D. CDR1 MGHRA and CDR2 YSYEKL come from the germline V gene. V was shortened by 1 base and J by 6 bases, with 15 bases between the two germline ends. CDR3 length equals 15 residues. The DNA for the CDR3 is TGCGCCAGCAGCCAAGGAAATGCTAGGATTAATGGCTACACCTTC. This gives the protein CASSQGNARINGYTF.

CDR3 sequence (DNA): TGTGCCAGCAGCTACGGGGGCCCCTCCTACAATGAGCAGTTCTTC. This sequence encodes CASSYGGPSYNEQFF. The chain is built from TRBV27 and TRBJ2-1; D possibly matches TRBD1 or TRBD2 (6 bases each). Germline loops: CDR1 MNHEY, CDR2 SMNVEV (reference sequence). V lost 6 bases and J lost 0, with 12 bases in between. The CDR3 totals 15 residues.

The chain recombines TRBV6-5 with TRBJ2-3; weak D call: TRBD1 (5 bases). The CDR3 has 15 amino acids. The V gene's germline CDR1 is MNHEY and CDR2 SVGAGI. V was trimmed by 0 bases and J by 0 bases, leaving 7 bases between them. The CDR3 nucleotides are TGTGCCAGCAGTTACTCCCAGGGTAGCACAGATACGCAGTATTTT. Translation gives CASSYSQGSTDTQYF.

The DNA for the CDR3 is TGTGCCAGCAGCTTAGCGCCCCCCAGCTCCTTTAGCGCAGATACGCAGTATTTT. This sequence encodes CASSLAPPSSFSADTQYF. The chain links TRBV7-8 to TRBJ2-3; D may be TRBD2 (5 bases). Germline loops: CDR1 SGHVS, CDR2 FQNEAQ. This CDR3 is built from 18 residues. Trimming took 0 bases from V and 4 from J, leaving 20 bases between them.

Here the CDR3 reads CASSIGVPYEQYF. The CDR3 region has the DNA TGTGCCAGTAGTATAGGGGTTCCCTACGAGCAGTACTTC. The rearrangement uses TRBV19 and TRBJ2-7, with unresolved D. Trimming stripped 1 base from V and 2 bases from J, with 6 bases between. The V gene's germline CDR1 is LNHDA and CDR2 SQIVND (reference sequence). The CDR3 consists of 13 residues.

This chain joins TRBV11-3 and TRBJ1-3; no clear D. CDR3 length equals 15 residues. Deletions cut 3 bases from V and 3 bases from J, with 12 bases between. From germline, CDR1 is SGHNT and CDR2 YENEEA. In DNA form, the CDR3 reads TGTGCCAGCAGCTTTTGGTCCGGGATTGGAAACACCATATATTTT. This translates into CASSFWSGIGNTIYF.

The rearrangement joins TRBV9 to TRBJ2-7; D gene uncertain. Trimming removed 0 bases at V and 2 bases at J, with 6 bases between. This CDR3 comprises 13 residues. Germline CDR1 is SGDLS and CDR2 is YYNGEE. The CDR3 spells CASSVDVAYEQYF. CDR3 nucleotide sequence: TGTGCCAGCAGCGTAGACGTGGCCTACGAGCAGTACTTC.

This rearrangement joins TRBV5-4 to TRBJ2-3; no reliable D call. Germline CDR1 is SGHNT and CDR2 is YYREEE (reference sequence). This CDR3 comprises 15 residues. The germline V and J ends were trimmed by 0 bases and 1 base, with 9 bases remaining between them. The CDR3 nucleotides read TGTGCCAGCAGCTTGGTAGGGATCGGCACAGATACGCAGTATTTT. Translation: CASSLVGIGTDTQYF.

This sequence joins TRBV15 and TRBJ2-7; TRBD2 matches at 7 bases. The CDR3 loop spans 14 amino acids. The junction had 2 bases not matched to a gene; V was cut back by 0 bases and J by 3 bases. Germline V gene lookup returns CDR1 LNHNV and CDR2 YYDKDF (reference sequence). CDR3 sequence: CATSRDRGVYEQYF. As DNA, the CDR3 is TGTGCCACCAGCAGAGATCGGGGGGTCTACGAGCAGTACTTC.